The following is a TCR beta chain sequence with its context. TCRdb keeps only in-frame clones here, not all; method: immunoSEQ multiplex PCR. The table lists 44,000 or so clones, more than 70% of them singletons. Trimming removed 3 bases from V and 4 bases from J, with 15 bases in between. Germline V gives CDR1 SEHNR, CDR2 FQNEAQ (reference sequence). This CDR3 spans 15 amino acids. This specimen belongs to a study of PD-L1 blockade in urothelial cancer. Sequencing was performed on PBMCs, taken around atezolizumab (anti-PD-L1) treatment. The V gene is TRBV7-9, the J gene TRBJ1-2, with a tentative D call TRBD1 (6 bases). The receptor was isolated from an elderly man with urothelial cancer. The CDR3 sequence: CASSFAAGTIYGYTF. The DNA of the CDR3 is TGTGCCAGCAGCTTCGCCGCCGGGACAATCTATGGCTACACCTTC.